The 14 T cell receptor beta chains presented below share a single source sample, sequenced in a study of blood T cell repertoires in COVID-19. The data were produced by immunoSEQ multiplex PCR, yet TCRdb's version contains in-frame clones alone and is incomplete. The sample lists about 12,000 clones, 82% occurring once. The sample taken for sequencing was peripheral blood. These receptors all come from a human donor in a cohort sampled during active COVID-19.

The chain links TRBV18 to TRBJ2-1, with 8 bases lining up with TRBD2. The CDR3 length is 16 residues. The germline V gene has CDR1 KGHSH and CDR2 LQKENI. The ends lost 1 base at V and 9 bases at J; junction bases unmatched: 11. For the CDR3, the DNA is TGTGCCAGCTCACCACTTTCTTTCGGGGGGGTCCCTGAGCAGTTCTTC. Translation: CASSPLSFGGVPEQFF.

By proportion, this clone is medium-sized. The rearrangement uses TRBV2 and TRBJ2-7; no definite D call. The CDR3 length is 10 residues. V dropped 2 bases and J dropped 7 bases, with 3 bases sitting between them. CDR1 and CDR2 (germline): SNHLY, FYNNEI. The CDR3: CASSELEQYF. DNA for the CDR3: TGTGCCAGCAGTGAACTGGAGCAGTACTTC.

This clone was counted a few times. The chain combines TRBV7-8 with TRBJ2-7; D remains ambiguous. This CDR3 comprises 15 residues. V was trimmed by 7 bases and J by 0 bases, leaving 16 bases between them. Germline CDR1 reads SGHVS; CDR2 reads FQNEAQ. The CDR3 DNA reads TGTGCCAGCACCCATTCCAGGATTAGCTCCTACGAGCAGTACTTC. Translated, it gives CASTHSRISSYEQYF. Combining the CDR3 with reference TRBV7-8 and TRBJ2-7 gives the whole variable domain GAGVSQSPRYKVAKRGQDVALRCDPISGHVSLFWYQQALGQGPEFLTYFQNEAQLDKSGLPSDRFFAERPEGSVSTLKIQRTQQEDSAVYLCASTHSRISSYEQYFGPGTRLTVT.

The rearrangement uses TRBV5-1 and TRBJ2-7; 8 nucleotides line up with TRBD1. The V segment lost 4 bases and the J segment 2 bases; nucleotides outside the gene matches: 11. Looked up from germline, CDR1 is SGHRS and CDR2 is YFSETQ. The CDR3 sequence is 16 residues long. CDR3 sequence (DNA): TGCGCCAGCAGCCCCTATTCCGGGACAGGAGCCTACGAGCAGTACTTC. This gives the protein CASSPYSGTGAYEQYF.

The sample holds a few counts of this clone. The gene calls are TRBV18 and TRBJ1-6, with TRBD1 matching 10 bases. V trimming: 6 bases; J trimming: 10 bases; junction bases outside the gene matches: 9. The CDR3 covers 15 residues. The V gene's germline CDR1 is KGHSH and CDR2 LQKENI. The CDR3 nucleotides read TGTGCCAGCTCCTCAGACAGGGGGCTAGGATCACCCCTCCACTTT. Protein sequence: CASSSDRGLGSPLHF.

The rearrangement links TRBV27 to TRBJ1-1; weak D call: TRBD1 (6 bases). Germline CDR1 MNHEY, CDR2 SMNVEV (reference sequence). The CDR3 runs to 15 residues. V shed 5 bases and J shed 0 bases, with 13 bases lying between them. CDR3 region: CASSALQGMNTEAFF. CDR3 DNA sequence: TGTGCCAGCAGTGCGCTACAGGGAATGAACACTGAAGCTTTCTTT.

To note about this clone: Mismatch with germline at one junction end may stem from a read error. The chain has TRBV7-7 and TRBJ2-5; 7 positions agree with TRBD1. The V gene's germline CDR1 is SSHAT and CDR2 FNYEAQ (reference sequence). The CDR3 runs 15 residues. CDR3 loop: CASSFQTGFQETQYF. DNA for the CDR3: TGTGCTAGCAGCTTTCAGACAGGGTTCCAAGAGACCCAGTACTTC.

V and J are TRBV6-6 and TRBJ1-6, with D unresolved. The CDR3 covers 12 residues. V dropped 6 bases and J dropped 5 bases, with 5 bases sitting between them. CDR1 is MNHNY, CDR2 SVGAGI, per germline (reference sequence). This CDR3 reads CASRVDNSPLHF. The CDR3 nucleotides are TGTGCCAGCAGGGTAGATAATTCACCCCTCCACTTT.

This clone was found a few times. The genes are TRBV4-2 and TRBJ1-2, with D possibly TRBD1 on 6 matching bases. V lost 0 bases to trimming and J lost 7 bases, with 12 bases between them. This CDR3 contains 14 residues. The germline CDR1 and CDR2 sequences are LGHNA and YNFKEQ. CDR3 residues: CASSQEGARGGYTF. In nucleotides, the CDR3 is TGTGCCAGCAGCCAAGAGGGGGCAAGAGGTGGCTACACCTTC.

The chain carries TRBV5-1 and TRBJ1-2, with TRBD1 matching 9 bases. CDR3 size: 19 residues. The trim removed 2 bases at V and 0 bases at J, leaving 14 bases unmatched. Germline V gene data show CDR1 as SGHRS and CDR2 as YFSETQ. The CDR3 reads CASSFPRPGQGASNYGYTF. DNA for the CDR3: TGCGCCAGCAGCTTTCCGAGGCCGGGACAGGGTGCCTCTAACTATGGCTACACCTTC.

This chain connects TRBV6-6 to TRBJ2-2; possible D gene TRBD1, 5 bases. The CDR3 runs to 13 residues. Per the germline V gene, CDR1 is MNHNY and CDR2 is SVGAGI (reference sequence). Between the trimmed V and J ends, which lost 5 bases and 5 bases, there was a span of 9 bases. The CDR3: CASSPRTTGELFF. CDR3 DNA sequence: TGTGCCAGCAGTCCCAGGACAACCGGGGAGCTGTTTTTT.

This clone was observed a handful of times. This chain joins TRBV24-1 and TRBJ2-1; 11 bases agree with TRBD2. The J segment lost 5 bases and the V segment lost 3 bases, leaving 2 bases of the junction unmatched. CDR1 KGHDR and CDR2 SFDVKD come from the germline V gene. The CDR3 contains 15 residues. This chain's CDR3 is CATSDRTSGHNEQFF. In nucleotides, the CDR3 is TGTGCCACCAGTGATCGGACTAGCGGGCACAATGAGCAGTTCTTC.

The sample holds one count of this clone. V gene TRBV14 combines with J gene TRBJ2-1; TRBD2 agrees at 11 bases. The CDR3 contains 17 residues. Losses at the gene ends were 0 bases for V and 4 bases for J; bases not matched to a gene: 5. Germline loops: CDR1 SGHDN, CDR2 FVKESK. The CDR3 loop reads CASSQDQTSGGYNEQFF. As DNA, the CDR3 is TGTGCCAGCAGCCAAGATCAAACTAGCGGGGGTTACAATGAGCAGTTCTTC. Supplemented by reference TRBV14 and TRBJ2-1, the full variable domain reads EAGVTQFPSHSVIEKGQTVTLRCDPISGHDNLYWYRRVMGKEIKFLLHFVKESKQDESGMPNNRFLAERTGGTYSTLKVQPAELEDSGVYFCASSQDQTSGGYNEQFFGPGTRLTVL.

The J gene is TRBJ1-5, the V gene TRBV7-6; possibly TRBD1 for D (5 bases). CDR1 and CDR2 (germline): SGHVS, FNYEAQ. This CDR3 has 16 amino acids. Deletions cut 7 bases from V and 0 bases from J, with 16 bases between. This CDR3 reads CASIELGGDSNQPQHF. The CDR3 nucleotides read TGTGCCAGCATCGAATTGGGGGGGGATAGCAATCAGCCCCAGCATTTT.